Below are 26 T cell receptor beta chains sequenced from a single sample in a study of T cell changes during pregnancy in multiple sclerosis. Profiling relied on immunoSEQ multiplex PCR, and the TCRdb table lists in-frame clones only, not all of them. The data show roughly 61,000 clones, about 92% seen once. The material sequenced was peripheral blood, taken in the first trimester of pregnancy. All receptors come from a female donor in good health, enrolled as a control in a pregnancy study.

In nucleotides, the CDR3 is TGTGCCAGCAGCCGACCGGGGGGGGTCGAGCAGTACTTC. Protein product: CASSRPGGVEQYF. J is TRBJ2-7 and V is TRBV6-6, with 8 nucleotides matching TRBD2. The CDR3 has 13 amino acids. V shed 6 bases, J shed 6 bases, and the junction held 7 bases outside the gene matches. Germline CDR1 is MNHNY and CDR2 is SVGAGI (reference sequence).

CDR3 region: CASSPRMKQGWTDTQYF. The CDR3 DNA is TGTGCCAGCTCACCCCGGATGAAACAGGGGTGGACAGATACGCAGTATTTT. This sequence joins TRBV18 and TRBJ2-3; 7 nucleotides line up with TRBD1. The CDR3 extends over 17 amino acids. The germline V gene encodes CDR1 KGHSH and CDR2 LQKENI. V shed 3 bases, J shed 3 bases, and the junction held 12 bases outside the gene matches.

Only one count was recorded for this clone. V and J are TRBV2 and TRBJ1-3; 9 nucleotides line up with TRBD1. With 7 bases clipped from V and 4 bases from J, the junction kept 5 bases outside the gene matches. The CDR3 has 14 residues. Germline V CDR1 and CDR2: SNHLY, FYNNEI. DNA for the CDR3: TGTGCCAGCACTTTCGGGACAGGGGGAAACACCATATATTTT. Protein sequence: CASTFGTGGNTIYF. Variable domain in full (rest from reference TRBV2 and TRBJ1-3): EPEVTQTPSHQVTQMGQEVILRCVPISNHLYFYWYRQILGQKVEFLVSFYNNEISEKSEIFDDQFSVERPDGSNFTLKIRSTKLEDSAMYFCASTFGTGGNTIYFGEGSWLTVV.

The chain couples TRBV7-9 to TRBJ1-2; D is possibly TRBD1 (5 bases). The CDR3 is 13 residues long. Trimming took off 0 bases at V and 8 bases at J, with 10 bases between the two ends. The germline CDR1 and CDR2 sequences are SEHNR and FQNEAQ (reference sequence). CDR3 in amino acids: CASSLAGGGGYTF. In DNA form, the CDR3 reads TGTGCCAGCAGCTTAGCGGGGGGGGGAGGCTACACCTTC.

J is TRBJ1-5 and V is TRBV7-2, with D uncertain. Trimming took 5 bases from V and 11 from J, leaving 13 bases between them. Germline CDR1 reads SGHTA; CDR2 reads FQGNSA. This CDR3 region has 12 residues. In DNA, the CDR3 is TGTGCCAGCAGCCCCCCGGGGAGGGCCCAGCATTTT. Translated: CASSPPGRAQHF.

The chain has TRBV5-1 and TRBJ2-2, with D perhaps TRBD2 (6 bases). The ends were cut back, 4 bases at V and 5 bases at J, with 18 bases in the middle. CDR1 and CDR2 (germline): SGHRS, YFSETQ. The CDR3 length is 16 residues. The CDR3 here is CASSLSQSGVTGELFF. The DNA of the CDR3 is TGCGCCAGCAGCCTATCCCAATCGGGGGTTACCGGGGAGCTGTTTTTT.

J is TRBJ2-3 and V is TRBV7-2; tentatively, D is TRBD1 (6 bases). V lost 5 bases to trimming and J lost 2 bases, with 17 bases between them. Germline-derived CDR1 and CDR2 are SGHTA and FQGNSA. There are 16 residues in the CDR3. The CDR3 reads CASSQQGTLNTDTQYF. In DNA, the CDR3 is TGTGCCAGCAGCCAACAGGGAACCCTTAACACAGATACGCAGTATTTT.

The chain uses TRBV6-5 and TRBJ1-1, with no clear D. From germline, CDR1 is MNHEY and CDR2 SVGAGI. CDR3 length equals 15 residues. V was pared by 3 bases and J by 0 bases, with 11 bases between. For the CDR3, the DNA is TGTGCCAGCAGTTATCGGATACAGCTGAACACTGAAGCTTTCTTT. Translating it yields CASSYRIQLNTEAFF.

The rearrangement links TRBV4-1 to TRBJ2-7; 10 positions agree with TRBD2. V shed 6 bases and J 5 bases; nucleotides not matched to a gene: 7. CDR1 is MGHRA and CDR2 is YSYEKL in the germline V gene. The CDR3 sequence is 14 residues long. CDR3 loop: CASSRAGGPNEQYF. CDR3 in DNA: TGCGCCAGCAGTCGAGCGGGAGGGCCGAACGAGCAGTACTTC.

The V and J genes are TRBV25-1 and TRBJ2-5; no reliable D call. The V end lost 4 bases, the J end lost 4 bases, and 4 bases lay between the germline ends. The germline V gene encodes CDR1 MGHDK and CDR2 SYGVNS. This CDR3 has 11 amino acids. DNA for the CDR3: TGTGCCAGCAGTGGAGGAGAGACCCAGTACTTC. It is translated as CASSGGETQYF.

The CDR3 DNA is TGTGCCAGCAGCCCAAGACAGGGGCTCGACTATGGCTACACCTTC. Translated, it gives CASSPRQGLDYGYTF. The chain employs TRBV14 and TRBJ1-2, with 8 bases identical to TRBD1. J was trimmed by 3 bases and V by 4 bases; bases with no gene match: 7. Per the germline V gene, CDR1 is SGHDN and CDR2 is FVKESK. This CDR3 comprises 15 residues.

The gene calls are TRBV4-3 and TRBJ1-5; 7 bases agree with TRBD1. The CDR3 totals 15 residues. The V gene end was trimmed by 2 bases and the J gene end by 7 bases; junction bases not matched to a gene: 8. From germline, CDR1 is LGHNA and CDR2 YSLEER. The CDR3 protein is CASSQYRDRDQPQHF. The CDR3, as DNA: TGCGCCAGCAGCCAATACCGGGACAGAGACCAGCCCCAGCATTTT.

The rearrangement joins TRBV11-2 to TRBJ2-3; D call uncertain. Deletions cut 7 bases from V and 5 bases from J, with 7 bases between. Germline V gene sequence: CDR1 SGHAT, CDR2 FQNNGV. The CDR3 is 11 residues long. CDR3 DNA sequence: TGTGCCAGCAAGCGAAAAGATACGCAGTATTTT. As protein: CASKRKDTQYF.

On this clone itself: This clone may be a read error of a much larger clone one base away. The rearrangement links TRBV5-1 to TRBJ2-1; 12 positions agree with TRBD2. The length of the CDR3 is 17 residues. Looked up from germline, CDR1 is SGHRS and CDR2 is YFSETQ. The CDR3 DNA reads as TGCACCAGCAGCTTGTTCGCTAGCGGGGGGGCAGGCGATGAGCAGTTCTTC. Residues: CTSSLFASGGAGDEQFF.

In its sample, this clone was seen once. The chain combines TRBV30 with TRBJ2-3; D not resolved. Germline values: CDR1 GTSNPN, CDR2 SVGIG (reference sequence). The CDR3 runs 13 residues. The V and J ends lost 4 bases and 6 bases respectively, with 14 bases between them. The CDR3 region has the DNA TGTGCCTGGACTCAAGTGTCCAGGGATACGCAGTATTTT. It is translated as CAWTQVSRDTQYF. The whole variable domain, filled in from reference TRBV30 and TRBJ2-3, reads SQTIHQWPATLVQPVGSPLSLECTVEGTSNPNLYWYRQAAGRGLQLLFYSVGIGQISSEVPQNLSASRPQDRQFILSSKKLLLSDSGFYLCAWTQVSRDTQYFGPGTRLTVL.

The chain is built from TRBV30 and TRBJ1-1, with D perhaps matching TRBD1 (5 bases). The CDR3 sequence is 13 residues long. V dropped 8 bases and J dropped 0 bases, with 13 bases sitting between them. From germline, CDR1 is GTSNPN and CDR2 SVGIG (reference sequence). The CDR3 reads CARGEGMNTEAFF. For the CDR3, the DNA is TGTGCCCGGGGGGAGGGGATGAACACTGAAGCTTTCTTT.

The CDR3: CASSLGGQTYEQYF. The CDR3 DNA follows: TGTGCCAGCAGCTTAGGTGGACAAACCTACGAGCAGTACTTC. This chain links TRBV7-9 with TRBJ2-7, with D possibly being TRBD1 (5 bases). This CDR3 has 14 residues. The germline CDR1 and CDR2 sequences are SEHNR and FQNEAQ (reference sequence). V lost 1 base and J 2 bases, leaving 9 bases between the germline ends.

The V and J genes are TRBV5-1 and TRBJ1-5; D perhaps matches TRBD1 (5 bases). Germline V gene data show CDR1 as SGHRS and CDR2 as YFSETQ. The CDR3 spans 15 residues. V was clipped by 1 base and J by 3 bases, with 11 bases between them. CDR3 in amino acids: CASSLTAGNNQPQHF. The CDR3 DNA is TGCGCCAGCAGCTTGACGGCAGGGAACAATCAGCCCCAGCATTTT.

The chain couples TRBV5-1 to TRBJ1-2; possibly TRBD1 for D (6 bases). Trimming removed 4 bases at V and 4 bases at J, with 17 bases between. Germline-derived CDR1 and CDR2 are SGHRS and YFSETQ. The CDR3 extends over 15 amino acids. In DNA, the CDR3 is TGCGCCAGCAGCATAACCGGGACATTGCCCTATGGCTACACCTTC. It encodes CASSITGTLPYGYTF.

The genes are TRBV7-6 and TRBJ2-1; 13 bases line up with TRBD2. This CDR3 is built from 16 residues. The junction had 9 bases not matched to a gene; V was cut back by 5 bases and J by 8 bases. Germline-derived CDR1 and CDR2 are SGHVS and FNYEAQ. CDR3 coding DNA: TGTGCCAGCAGCCCCCGGACTAGCGGGAGAGTCTATGAGCAGTTCTTC. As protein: CASSPRTSGRVYEQFF.

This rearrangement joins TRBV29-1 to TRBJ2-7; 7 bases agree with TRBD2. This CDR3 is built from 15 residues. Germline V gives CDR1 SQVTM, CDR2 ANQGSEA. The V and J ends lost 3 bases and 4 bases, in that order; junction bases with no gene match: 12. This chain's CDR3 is CSVDDMASGSYEQYF. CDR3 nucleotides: TGCAGCGTTGACGATATGGCTAGCGGAAGTTACGAGCAGTACTTC.

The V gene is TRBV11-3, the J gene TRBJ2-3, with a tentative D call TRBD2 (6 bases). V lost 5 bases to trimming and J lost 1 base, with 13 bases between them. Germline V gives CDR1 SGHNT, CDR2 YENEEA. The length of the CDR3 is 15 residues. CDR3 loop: CASSPEGLGTDTQYF. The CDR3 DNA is TGTGCCAGCAGCCCGGAGGGCCTCGGCACAGATACGCAGTATTTT.

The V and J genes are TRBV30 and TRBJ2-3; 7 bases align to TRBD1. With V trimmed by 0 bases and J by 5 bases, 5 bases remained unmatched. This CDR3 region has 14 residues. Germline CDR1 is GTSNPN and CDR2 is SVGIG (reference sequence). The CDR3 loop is CAWSVGGAIDTQYF. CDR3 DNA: TGTGCCTGGAGTGTAGGGGGCGCGATAGATACGCAGTATTTT.

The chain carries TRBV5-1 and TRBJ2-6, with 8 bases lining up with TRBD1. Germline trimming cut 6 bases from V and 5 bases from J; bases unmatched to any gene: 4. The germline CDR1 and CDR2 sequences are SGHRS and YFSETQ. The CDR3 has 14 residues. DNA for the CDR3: TGCGCCAGCAACCAGGGGGCTAGGGCCAACGTCCTGACTTTC. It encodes CASNQGARANVLTF.

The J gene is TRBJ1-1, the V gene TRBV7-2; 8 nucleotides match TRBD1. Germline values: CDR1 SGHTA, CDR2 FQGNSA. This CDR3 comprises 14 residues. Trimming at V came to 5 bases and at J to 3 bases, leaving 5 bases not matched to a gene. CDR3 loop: CASSQQGGDTEAFF. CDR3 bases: TGTGCCAGCAGCCAACAGGGGGGAGACACTGAAGCTTTCTTT. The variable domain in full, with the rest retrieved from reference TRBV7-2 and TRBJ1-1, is GAGVSQSPSNKVTEKGKDVELRCDPISGHTALYWYRQSLGQGLEFLIYFQGNSAPDKSGLPSDRFSAERTGGSVSTLTIQRTQQEDSAVYLCASSQQGGDTEAFFGQGTRLTVV.

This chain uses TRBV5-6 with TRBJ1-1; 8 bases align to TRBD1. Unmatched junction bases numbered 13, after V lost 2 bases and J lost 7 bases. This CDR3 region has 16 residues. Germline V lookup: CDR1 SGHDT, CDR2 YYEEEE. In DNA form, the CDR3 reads TGTGCCAGCAGCTTACTTGGACAGGGAATCTACAGTGAAGCTTTCTTT. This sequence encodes CASSLLGQGIYSEAFF.